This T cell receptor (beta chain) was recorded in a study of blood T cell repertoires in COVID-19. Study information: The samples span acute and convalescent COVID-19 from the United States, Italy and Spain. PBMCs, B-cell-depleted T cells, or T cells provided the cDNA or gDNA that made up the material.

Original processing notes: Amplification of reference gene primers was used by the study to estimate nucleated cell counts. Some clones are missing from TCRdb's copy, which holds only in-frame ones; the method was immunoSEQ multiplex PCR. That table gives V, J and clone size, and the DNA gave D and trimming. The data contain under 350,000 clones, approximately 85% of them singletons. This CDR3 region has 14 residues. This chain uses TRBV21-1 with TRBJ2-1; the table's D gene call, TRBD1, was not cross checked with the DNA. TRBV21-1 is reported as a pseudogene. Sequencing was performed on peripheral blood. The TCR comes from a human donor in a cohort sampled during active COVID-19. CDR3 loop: CASSRVDTYNEQFF. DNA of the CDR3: TGTGCCAGCAGCAGGGTGGACACTTACAATGAGCAGTTCTTC.